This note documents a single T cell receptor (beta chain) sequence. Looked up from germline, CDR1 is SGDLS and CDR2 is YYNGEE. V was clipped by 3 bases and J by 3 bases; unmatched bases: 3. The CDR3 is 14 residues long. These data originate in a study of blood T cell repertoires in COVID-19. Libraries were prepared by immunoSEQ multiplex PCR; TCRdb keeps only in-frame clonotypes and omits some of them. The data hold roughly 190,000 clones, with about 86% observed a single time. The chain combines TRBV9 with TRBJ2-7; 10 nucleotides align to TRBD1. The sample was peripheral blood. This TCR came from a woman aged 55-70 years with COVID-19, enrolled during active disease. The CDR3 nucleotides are TGTGCCAGCAGCGAGGGACAGGGGTTCTACGAGCAGTACTTC. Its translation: CASSEGQGFYEQYF.